One and the same sample provided the 14 T cell receptor beta chains below, sequenced in a study of T cells in Graves' hyperthyroidism and ophthalmopathy. Amplification yielded TCR beta CDR3 regions, with RNA transcripts as the source. First-round RT-PCR targeting the TCR CDR3 was performed with the HTBI primer set. TCRdb re-analysed the multiplex PCR reads in MiXCR, keeping a single row per CDR3 protein. The sample records about 95,000 distinct CDR3 sequences, around 40% being singletons. Material for sequencing was peripheral blood or thyroid tissue (not recorded which). These receptors came from a woman in her twenties or thirties with Graves' hyperthyroidism.

This clonotype was seen repeatedly, ten times or more. This chain uses TRBV20-1 with TRBJ1-2, with 7 bases fitting TRBD1. The CDR3 runs 13 residues. V was clipped by 6 bases and J by 5 bases; unmatched bases: 9. From germline, CDR1 is DFQATT and CDR2 SNEGSKA (reference sequence). This CDR3 is CSAADRTSYGYTF. In DNA, the CDR3 is TGCAGTGCCGCGGACAGGACCTCTTATGGCTACACCTTC.

Comment on this clonotype: The junction differs from germline at one of its ends, possibly a read error. This chain connects TRBV19 to TRBJ2-7; D gene uncertain. This CDR3 is 14 amino acids long. Looked up from germline, CDR1 is LNHDA and CDR2 is SQIVND (reference sequence). The CDR3 spells CASSHLLEPVEQNF. The CDR3 DNA reads TGTGCCAGTAGTCATTTGTTGGAGCCGGTGGAGCAGAACTTC.

This clonotype was observed many times. The chain carries TRBV7-6 and TRBJ1-3; D gene uncertain. The V gene's germline CDR1 is SGHVS and CDR2 FNYEAQ. The CDR3 sequence is 15 residues long. V was clipped by 5 bases and J by 4 bases, with 15 bases between them. DNA for the CDR3: TGTGCCAGCAGCCCCTTCACCCGGGGAGGAAACACCATATATTTT. Translated, it gives CASSPFTRGGNTIYF.

This clonotype was counted ten times or more. The gene calls are TRBV20-1 and TRBJ1-1; D gene uncertain. This CDR3 comprises 11 residues. Deletions cut 3 bases from V and 0 bases from J, with 2 bases between. Germline V lookup: CDR1 DFQATT, CDR2 SNEGSKA (reference sequence). CDR3 sequence (DNA): TGCAGTGCTAGGGTGAACACTGAAGCTTTCTTT. It yields the protein CSARVNTEAFF.

This clonotype was seen a few times. The chain has TRBV18 and TRBJ2-3; D uncertain. This CDR3 is built from 13 residues. Germline lookup yields CDR1 KGHSH and CDR2 LQKENI. V was trimmed by 3 bases and J by 2 bases, leaving 6 bases between them. The CDR3 bases are TGTGCCAGCTCACCTCCAGTCACAGATACGCAGTATTTT. It codes for CASSPPVTDTQYF.

By share of the sample, this clonotype is medium-sized. The chain links TRBV20-1 to TRBJ2-7, with 8 bases matching TRBD2. The CDR3 runs to 13 residues. V dropped 5 bases and J dropped 3; count of bases not matched to a gene: 6. Germline V gives CDR1 DFQATT, CDR2 SNEGSKA (reference sequence). The CDR3 DNA reads TGCAGTGCTTGGGGACTAGTGAGCTACGAGCAGTACTTC. This translates into CSAWGLVSYEQYF.

CDR3 DNA sequence: TGTGCCAGCAGGGGATCGACAGCGCTCTATGGCTACACCATATATTTT. The encoded protein is CASRGSTALYGYTIYF. The chain employs TRBV14 and TRBJ1-3; TRBD1 might be the D (5 bases). Deletions cut 6 bases from V and 8 bases from J, with 23 bases between. This CDR3 spans 16 amino acids. Germline V gene data show CDR1 as SGHDN and CDR2 as FVKESK. Full variable domain (remainder filled in from reference TRBV14 and TRBJ1-3): EAGVTQFPSHSVIEKGQTVTLRCDPISGHDNLYWYRRVMGKEIKFLLHFVKESKQDESGMPNNRFLAERTGGTYSTLKVQPAELEDSGVYFCASRGSTALYGYTIYFGEGSWLTVV.

This clonotype has ten or more counts. V usage is TRBV5-4 and J usage is TRBJ1-1, with D hard to call. This CDR3 comprises 15 residues. V lost 0 bases and J 3 bases, leaving 12 bases between the germline ends. CDR1 is SGHNT, CDR2 YYREEE, per germline (reference sequence). CDR3 sequence (DNA): TGTGCCAGCAGCTTGGAACGAGACGGGGACACTGAAGCTTTCTTT. The encoded protein is CASSLERDGDTEAFF.

This chain connects TRBV7-8 to TRBJ2-5; D perhaps matches TRBD2 (6 bases). The CDR3 totals 16 residues. Trimming took off 4 bases at V and 1 base at J, with 16 bases between the two ends. Germline V lookup: CDR1 SGHVS, CDR2 FQNEAQ. CDR3 nucleotides: TGTGCCAGCAGCTCACGCCCGGGGGACCCCCAAGAGACCCAGTACTTC. Its protein product is CASSSRPGDPQETQYF.

This clonotype has ten or more counts. The chain uses TRBV6-5 and TRBJ2-7; D not resolved. The CDR3 sequence is 12 residues long. Germline-derived CDR1 and CDR2 are MNHEY and SVGAGI. Trimming left V 2 bases short and J 5 bases short, with 7 bases between. The DNA for the CDR3 is TGTGCCAGCAGTTACCAGAACAACGAGCAGTACTTC. It encodes CASSYQNNEQYF.

The sample holds many counts of this clonotype. The V call is TRBV20-1, the J call TRBJ1-6, with D unresolved. There are 13 residues in the CDR3. Germline CDR1 DFQATT, CDR2 SNEGSKA (reference sequence). The ends were cut back, 4 bases at V and 3 bases at J, with 7 bases in the middle. The CDR3 DNA reads TGCAGTGCTAACCGGGGCTATAATTCACCCCTCCACTTT. Protein: CSANRGYNSPLHF.

Only a few counts were recorded for this clonotype. A read error may explain this, as a much larger clone is one base away. The gene calls are TRBV6-6 and TRBJ1-5; D uncertain. The germline gives CDR1 MNHNY, CDR2 SVGAGI (reference sequence). The CDR3 is 11 amino acids. V was shortened by 7 bases and J by 5 bases, with 6 bases between the two germline ends. CDR3 loop: CASNVDQPQHF. CDR3 coding DNA: TGTGCCAGCAATGTTGATCAGCCCCAGCATTTT.

This clonotype was seen once. This may come from a read error, since a much larger clone is one base off. The chain uses TRBV6-4 and TRBJ2-2; a possible D gene is TRBD2 (5 bases). Per the germline V gene, CDR1 is MRHNA and CDR2 is SNTAGT. The CDR3 is 12 amino acids. Written as DNA, the CDR3 is TGTGCCAGAGGGTTGTTACCCGGGGAGCTGGTTTTT. This codes for CARGLLPGELVF.

This clonotype was seen repeatedly, ten times or more. The chain joins TRBV28 to TRBJ1-5, with TRBD1 identical over 7 bases. The CDR3 totals 14 residues. J gave up 7 bases and V 6 bases, and 9 bases lay outside the gene matches. Germline-derived CDR1 and CDR2 are MDHEN and SYDVKM. The CDR3 region is CASRQTGTEQPQHF. CDR3 coding DNA: TGTGCCAGCAGGCAGACAGGGACTGAGCAGCCCCAGCATTTT.